This TCR beta chain originates from a study of molecular identifiers for immune sequencing clone quantification. Findings and caveats of the study: Clones above 20 RNA copies contained over 97% of effector molecules and under 1% of naive molecules.

About this clonotype itself: Its antigen is still unknown.

V was shortened by 7 bases and J by 0 bases, with 18 bases between the two germline ends. Germline CDR1 is MNHNS and CDR2 is SASEGT. CDR3 length: 16 amino acids. TCRdb called the PCR reads again in MiXCR, with one record for every CDR3 protein. The sample lists roughly 300,000 distinct CDR3 sequences, 24% occurring once. J is TRBJ1-1 and V is TRBV6-1, with D unresolved. The sample was naive CD8+ T cells from blood, with Jurkat cell RNA spiked in. Subset described: FACS-sorted CD8+CD4-CCR7+CD45RA+ naive T cells. This TCR derives from a human donor in good health. Some libraries in this study had Jurkat cell RNA spiked in. The DNA of the CDR3 is TGTGCCAGCAAGATAAGACACGGTACTTTGAACACTGAAGCTTTCTTT. As protein: CASKIRHGTLNTEAFF.